Included here is one T cell receptor (beta chain) sequence, with context. Its target is unknown. The sample is drawn from a study of T cells in Graves' hyperthyroidism and ophthalmopathy. Study findings and constraints: Ophthalmopathy prediction by the model preceded onset by a median about 6.8 months. Most thyroid clonotypes expanded above 0.001 were also detected in blood.

Diagnosis of hyperthyroidism was new in patients aged 18 to 65, and its duration was under 2 months. Patients having uncontrolled infection, another autoimmune disease, pregnancy or lactation were not included. Amplification targeted TCR beta CDR3 regions from RNA transcripts. HTBI primers drove first-round RT-PCR of the TCR CDR3. MiXCR, run by TCRdb on the multiplex PCR reads, gives a single entry per CDR3 protein. There are about 560,000 distinct CDR3 sequences in the sample; 46% occur only once, and about 7.9% lies in the top ten. The V gene lost 4 bases and the J gene lost 14 bases, with 12 bases spanning the gap. Germline V gene data show CDR1 as LGHNA and CDR2 as YNFKEQ. CDR3 length: 12 residues.

The rearrangement uses TRBV4-2 and TRBJ1-6; D uncertain. The receptor was isolated from a woman between 18 and 30 years old with Graves' hyperthyroidism. Material for sequencing was peripheral blood or thyroid tissue (not recorded which). The CDR3 coding sequence is TGTGCCAGCAGCCGAGATTATGTCACCCTCCACTTT. Residues: CASSRDYVTLHF.